A single sample is the source of the 24 T cell receptor beta chains below, sequenced in a study of T cells in Graves' hyperthyroidism and ophthalmopathy. Amplified regions were TCR beta CDR3 sequences from RNA transcripts. In the first-round RT-PCR of the TCR CDR3, the HTBI primer set was used. TCRdb used MiXCR to reprocess the multiplex PCR reads, holding one entry per CDR3 protein. The sample lists around 370,000 distinct CDR3 sequences; approximately 17% were seen once. Sequenced sample: blood. These receptors originate from a man aged 18 to 29 with Graves' ophthalmopathy.

This clonotype has ten or more counts. This chain connects TRBV12-3 or TRBV12-4 to TRBJ2-5; the D call may be TRBD1 or TRBD2 (5 bases each). The V gene lost 7 bases and the J gene lost 1 base, with 13 bases spanning the gap. The CDR3 is 14 residues long. The CDR3 loop reads CASTLGGIQETQYF. In DNA, the CDR3 is TGTGCCAGCACCCTTGGGGGTATCCAAGAGACCCAGTACTTC.

The rearrangement uses TRBV11-2 and TRBJ2-1; D remains ambiguous. The ends were cut back, 6 bases at V and 10 bases at J, with 10 bases in the middle. In germline, CDR1 is SGHAT, CDR2 FQNNGV. The CDR3 totals 11 residues. For the CDR3, the DNA is TGTGCCAGCAGACGTAATCAGGAGCAGTTCTTC. Translation gives CASRRNQEQFF.

There are a few counts of this clonotype. The J gene is TRBJ1-4, the V gene TRBV6-2 or TRBV6-3; D gene ambiguous. Germline V gene sequence: CDR1 MNHEY, CDR2 SVGEGT. V lost 6 bases, J lost 4 bases, and 12 bases lay in between. This CDR3 has 14 residues. CDR3 nucleotide sequence: TGTGCCAGCAGCCCCACTGCCTATAATGAAAAACTGTTTTTT. It specifies CASSPTAYNEKLFF.

This clonotype came up many times. Being one base from a much bigger clone, this may be a read error. V usage is TRBV3-1 and J usage is TRBJ1-1, with D hard to call. This CDR3 contains 15 residues. The V gene's germline CDR1 is LGHDT and CDR2 YNNKEL (reference sequence). The CDR3 nucleotides read TGTGCCAACAGCCAAGGAGTGGATGGGAGCACTGAAGCTTTCTTT. Translating it yields CANSQGVDGSTEAFF.

V is TRBV6-2 or TRBV6-3 and J is TRBJ2-5, with D perhaps matching TRBD2 (6 bases). Per the germline V gene, CDR1 is MNHEY and CDR2 is SVGEGT. V dropped 5 bases and J dropped 5 bases, with 12 bases sitting between them. CDR3 length equals 13 residues. CDR3 sequence: CASSPTRAETQYF. In DNA form, the CDR3 reads TGTGCCAGCAGTCCGACTAGGGCGGAGACCCAGTACTTC.

This clonotype showed up just a few times. The junction and the germline gene differ at one end; a read error may be behind it. The chain recombines TRBV12-3 or TRBV12-4 with TRBJ2-3, with 8 bases identical to TRBD2. This CDR3 has 15 residues. The CDR3 bases are TGTGCCAGCAGTTTTAGCGGGGCGAGCACAGGTACGCAGTATTTT. Its protein product is CASSFSGASTGTQYF.

The chain combines TRBV2 with TRBJ2-7; D unclear. Germline CDR1 SNHLY, CDR2 FYNNEI. V was trimmed by 7 bases and J by 0 bases, leaving 13 bases between them. The CDR3 extends over 14 amino acids. CDR3: CASTQTRSSYEQYF. The CDR3 bases are TGTGCCAGCACCCAGACCAGGAGCTCCTACGAGCAGTACTTC.

This clonotype showed up many times. The rearrangement links TRBV6-2 or TRBV6-3 to TRBJ2-5; D is ambiguous. V lost 4 bases, J lost 2 bases, and 8 bases lay in between. CDR3 length equals 13 residues. In germline, CDR1 is MNHEY, CDR2 SVGEGT. The CDR3 sequence: CASSLSWQETQYF. The CDR3 DNA sequence: TGTGCCAGCAGTTTATCTTGGCAAGAGACCCAGTACTTC.

The V gene is TRBV28, the J gene TRBJ1-5; 8 bases are a match to TRBD1. V was pared by 2 bases and J by 7 bases, with 7 bases of the junction left unmatched. Germline V CDR1 and CDR2: MDHEN, SYDVKM. This CDR3 spans 15 amino acids. The CDR3 loop reads CASSLGTGTKQPQHF. The CDR3 DNA reads as TGTGCCAGCAGTTTAGGGACAGGAACTAAGCAGCCCCAGCATTTT.

This clonotype was recorded at least ten times. The chain has TRBV2 and TRBJ1-5; D remains unclear. The germline gives CDR1 SNHLY, CDR2 FYNNEI. Trimming left V 4 bases short and J 3 bases short, with 10 bases between. This CDR3 has 14 residues. CDR3 sequence (DNA): TGTGCCAGCAGTGTAGGAGGAATCAATCAGCCCCAGCATTTT. As protein: CASSVGGINQPQHF.

This clonotype was recorded many times. The V gene is TRBV5-1, the J gene TRBJ2-1; TRBD2 matches at 11 bases. This CDR3 is built from 15 residues. CDR1 SGHRS and CDR2 YFSETQ come from the germline V gene. The V and J ends lost 5 bases and 8 bases, in that order; junction bases with no gene match: 9. DNA of the CDR3: TGCGCCAGCAGTTCTAGCGGGGGGCACGGGGATGAGCAGTTCTTC. Translating it yields CASSSSGGHGDEQFF.

The V call is TRBV6-2 or TRBV6-3, the J call TRBJ1-3; TRBD1 agrees at 7 bases. The J segment lost 4 bases and the V segment lost 8 bases, leaving 11 bases of the junction unmatched. CDR3 length: 15 amino acids. Per germline, CDR1 MNHEY and CDR2 SVGEGT. The CDR3 is CASSPTGAPGNTIYF. The CDR3 coding sequence is TGTGCCAGCTCACCTACAGGGGCGCCGGGAAACACCATATATTTT.

The table lists this clonotype with a few counts. The J gene is TRBJ1-1, the V gene TRBV6-6; no clear D. The germline V and J ends were trimmed by 2 bases and 4 bases, with 11 bases remaining between them. The CDR3 runs 14 residues. Looked up from germline, CDR1 is MNHNY and CDR2 is SVGAGI (reference sequence). The CDR3 DNA is TGTGCCAGCAGTTACGTGGGGATTTCCACTGAAGCTTTCTTT. Amino acid sequence: CASSYVGISTEAFF.

In its sample, this clonotype was seen many times. The chain links TRBV4-2 to TRBJ2-3, with TRBD2 matching 12 bases. The J segment lost 9 bases and the V segment lost 1 base, leaving 2 bases of the junction unmatched. Germline lookup yields CDR1 LGHNA and CDR2 YNFKEQ. The CDR3 consists of 14 residues. The DNA of the CDR3 is TGTGCCAGCAGCCAAGGACTAGCGGGGGACACGCAGTATTTT. This gives the protein CASSQGLAGDTQYF.

The rearrangement uses TRBV5-1 and TRBJ2-5; 12 nucleotides agree with TRBD1. This CDR3 is 16 amino acids long. From germline, CDR1 is SGHRS and CDR2 YFSETQ. J gave up 5 bases and V 4 bases, and 9 bases lay outside the gene matches. CDR3 region: CASSRPGQGAMETQYF. Written as DNA, the CDR3 is TGCGCCAGCAGCCGACCGGGACAGGGGGCAATGGAGACCCAGTACTTC.

The J gene is TRBJ2-5, the V gene TRBV29-1; TRBD1 agrees at 8 bases. The CDR3 length is 12 residues. Losses at the gene ends were 7 bases for V and 5 bases for J; bases not matched to a gene: 6. Per germline, CDR1 SQVTM and CDR2 ANQGSEA. The CDR3 DNA follows: TGCAGCGCCGGACAGGGCGGTGAGACCCAGTACTTC. Translated, it gives CSAGQGGETQYF.

The chain links TRBV5-5 to TRBJ1-6; D unclear. The V gene lost 9 bases and the J gene lost 8 bases, with 18 bases spanning the gap. Germline CDR1 and CDR2: SGHKS and YYEKEE (reference sequence). The CDR3 spans 14 residues. For the CDR3, the DNA is TGTGCCACCTCCATGGCTCGCGTTCATTCACCCCTCCACTTT. Translating it yields CATSMARVHSPLHF.

In this sample, this clonotype turned up many times. The chain couples TRBV20-1 to TRBJ2-2; D possibly corresponds to TRBD1 (6 bases). The ends were cut back, 6 bases at V and 0 bases at J, with 8 bases in the middle. The CDR3 has 13 amino acids. The germline CDR1 and CDR2 sequences are DFQATT and SNEGSKA (reference sequence). The CDR3 is CSARTANTGELFF. The CDR3 nucleotides read TGCAGTGCACGGACAGCGAACACCGGGGAGCTGTTTTTT.

The chain joins TRBV18 to TRBJ2-1; 9 bases match TRBD1. V lost 2 bases and J lost 8; bases outside the gene matches: 4. Per the germline V gene, CDR1 is KGHSH and CDR2 is LQKENI. The CDR3 runs 14 residues. The CDR3 DNA is TGTGCCAGCTCACCAGGGGGACAGGGTCATGAGCAGTTCTTC. The encoded protein is CASSPGGQGHEQFF. The full variable domain, with the rest looked up from reference TRBV18 and TRBJ2-1, is NAGVMQNPRHLVRRRGQEARLRCSPMKGHSHVYWYRQLPEEGLKFMVYLQKENIIDESGMPKERFSAEFPKEGPSILRIQQVVRGDSAAYFCASSPGGQGHEQFFGPGTRLTVL.

The chain combines TRBV4-2 with TRBJ1-3; no firm D call. V dropped 2 bases and J dropped 2 bases, with 13 bases sitting between them. The CDR3 has 16 residues. Germline CDR1 is LGHNA and CDR2 is YNFKEQ. CDR3 amino acids: CASSQSDVNAGNTIYF. The CDR3 coding sequence is TGTGCCAGCAGCCAATCGGACGTGAATGCTGGAAACACCATATATTTT.

At least ten counts were recorded for this clonotype. This chain connects TRBV7-9 to TRBJ1-5; D gene ambiguous. CDR3 length: 11 residues. Germline V lookup: CDR1 SEHNR, CDR2 FQNEAQ (reference sequence). V was trimmed by 1 base and J by 11 bases, leaving 6 bases between them. The CDR3 coding sequence is TGTGCCAGCAGCTTAGGTGGGACCCAGCATTTT. This gives the protein CASSLGGTQHF.

Ten or more counts support this clonotype. This chain joins TRBV11-3 and TRBJ2-7; D may be TRBD1 (6 bases). This CDR3 has 16 amino acids. CDR1 and CDR2 from the germline V gene are SGHNT and YENEEA. The ends were cut back, 2 bases at V and 7 bases at J, with 21 bases in the middle. In nucleotides, the CDR3 is TGTGCCAGCAGCTTACCCAGGACAGTGGGGTCGAGGGAGCAGTACTTC. It is translated as CASSLPRTVGSREQYF.

This chain uses TRBV2 with TRBJ1-4; D gene unclear. Trimming shortened V by 6 bases and J by 7 bases, and 9 bases separated the two germline ends. From germline, CDR1 is SNHLY and CDR2 FYNNEI. The CDR3 spans 12 residues. The CDR3 is CASRMDGEKLFF. The CDR3 DNA sequence: TGTGCCAGCAGGATGGACGGTGAAAAACTGTTTTTT.

This clonotype was found many times. This chain links TRBV3-1 with TRBJ1-5, with 8 bases fitting TRBD1. CDR1 is LGHDT and CDR2 is YNNKEL in the germline V gene (reference sequence). The CDR3 sequence is 16 residues long. The ends lost 1 base at V and 5 bases at J; junction bases unmatched: 7. The CDR3 DNA follows: TGTGCCAGCAGCCAAGGGGCAGGGGGCACCTATCAGCCCCAGCATTTT. It codes for CASSQGAGGTYQPQHF. Full variable domain (rest looked up from reference TRBV3-1 and TRBJ1-5): DTAVSQTPKYLVTQMGNDKSIKCEQNLGHDTMYWYKQDSKKFLKIMFSYNNKELIINETVPNRFSPKSPDKAHLNLHINSLELGDSAVYFCASSQGAGGTYQPQHFGDGTRLSIL.